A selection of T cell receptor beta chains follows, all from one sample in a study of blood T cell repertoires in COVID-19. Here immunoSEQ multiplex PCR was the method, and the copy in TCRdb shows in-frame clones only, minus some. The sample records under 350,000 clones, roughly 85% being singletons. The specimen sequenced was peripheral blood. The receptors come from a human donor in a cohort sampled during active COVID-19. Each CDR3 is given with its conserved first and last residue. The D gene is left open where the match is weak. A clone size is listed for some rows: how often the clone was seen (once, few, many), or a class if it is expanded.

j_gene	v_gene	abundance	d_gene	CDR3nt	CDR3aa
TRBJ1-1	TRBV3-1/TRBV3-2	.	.	TGTGCCAGCAGCCAAGTAACGCCGGGGGGCACTGAAGCTTTCTTT	CASSQVTPGGTEAFF
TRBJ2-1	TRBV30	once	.	TGTGCCTGGAGTGTAACGGGATACAATGAGCAGTTCTTC	CAWSVTGYNEQFF
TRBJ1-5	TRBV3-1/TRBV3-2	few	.	TGTGCCAGCAGCCGGCATAAAAAAATACAGATAAATAGCAATCAGCCCCAGCATTTT	CASSRHKKIQINSNQPQHF
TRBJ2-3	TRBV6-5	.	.	TGTGCCAGCAAGGGGATGGTAATAGGAGATACGCAGTATTTT	CASKGMVIGDTQYF
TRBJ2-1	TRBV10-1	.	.	TGCGCCAGCAGTGACCCAGACGGGGGAAAAGGGTTCAATGAGCAGTTCTTC	CASSDPDGGKGFNEQFF
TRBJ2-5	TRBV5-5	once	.	TGTGCCAGCAGCAGGGGCCGGGTGGAGACCCAGTACTTC	CASSRGRVETQYF
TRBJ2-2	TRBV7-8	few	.	TGTGCCAGCAGCTTATTAATCAGGGGAATCGGCACCGGGGAGCTGTTTTTT	CASSLLIRGIGTGELFF
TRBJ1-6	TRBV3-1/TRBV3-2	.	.	TGTGCCAGCAGCCAAGATCTGGCAGGGGTAGAATCACCCCTCCACTTT	CASSQDLAGVESPLHF
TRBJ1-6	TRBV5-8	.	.	TGTGCCAGCAGCCGACAAAGGGGGAGCTCCTATAATTCACCCCTCCACTTT	CASSRQRGSSYNSPLHF
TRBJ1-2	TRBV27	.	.	TGTGCCAGCAGTACCAGAGGGTATGGCTACACCTTC	CASSTRGYGYTF
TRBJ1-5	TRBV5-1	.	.	TGCGCCAGCAGCGCAGGGGTTACCAGCAATCAGCCCCAGCATTTT	CASSAGVTSNQPQHF
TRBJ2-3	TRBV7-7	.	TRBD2	TGTGCCAGCAGCTTAGGGACCTCTAGCGGGGGGTCAGATACGCAGTATTTT	CASSLGTSSGGSDTQYF
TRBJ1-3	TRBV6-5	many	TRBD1	TGTGCCAGCAGGGACAGGGGAGGAAACACCATATATTTT	CASRDRGGNTIYF
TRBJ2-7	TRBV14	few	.	TGTGCCAGCAGCCAAGGTAACTGGTACTACGAGCAGTACTTC	CASSQGNWYYEQYF
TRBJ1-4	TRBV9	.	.	TGTGCCAGCAGCGTAGCGGCGGGGGGGGCAACTAATGAAAAACTGTTTTTT	CASSVAAGGATNEKLFF
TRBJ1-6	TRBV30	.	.	TGTGCCTGTGGTGAGGCTGGCGGTTCACCCCTCCACTTT	CACGEAGGSPLHF
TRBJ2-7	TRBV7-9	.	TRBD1	TGTGCCAGCAGAAGGGACAGCTACGAGCAGTACTTC	CASRRDSYEQYF
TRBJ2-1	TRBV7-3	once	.	TGTGCCAGCAGCTTTTCTTCCGGAGGCGATGAGCAGTTCTTC	CASSFSSGGDEQFF
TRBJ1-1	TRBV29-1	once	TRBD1	TGCAGCGTTGTGGGGACAGAGAAGGTCAACACTGAAGCTTTCTTT	CSVVGTEKVNTEAFF
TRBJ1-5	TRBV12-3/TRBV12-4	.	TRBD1	TGTGCCAGCAGTTTAACAGGGGGGCAGCCCCAGCATTTT	CASSLTGGQPQHF
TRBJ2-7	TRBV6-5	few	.	TGTGCCAGCAGTTACTCGAAACAGGGGAGGCACGAGCAGTACTTC	CASSYSKQGRHEQYF
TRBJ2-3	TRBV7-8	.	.	TGTGCCAGCAGCTTACTAGGGATAGGGGGAACAGATACGCAGTATTTT	CASSLLGIGGTDTQYF
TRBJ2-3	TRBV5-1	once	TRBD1	TGCGCCACCTCAGACAGGGTTACAGATACGCAGTATTTT	CATSDRVTDTQYF
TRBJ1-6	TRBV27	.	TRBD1	TGTGCCAGCAGTCGACAGGGTCAGCCCCTCCACTTT	CASSRQGQPLHF
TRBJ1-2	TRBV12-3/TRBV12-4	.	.	TGTGCCAGCAGTTTAAGGCAGGTCCATGGCTACACCTTC	CASSLRQVHGYTF
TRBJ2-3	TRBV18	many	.	TGTGCCAGCTCACAAACGGAGGGAGGCACGCAGTATTTT	CASSQTEGGTQYF
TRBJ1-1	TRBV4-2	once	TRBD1	TGTGCCAGCAGCCAAGAATCGCAGGACAGGGGAGAAGCTTTCTTT	CASSQESQDRGEAFF
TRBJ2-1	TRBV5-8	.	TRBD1	TGTGCCAGCAGCTCGGGGACAGGGGACCAAAGGCAGTTCTTC	CASSSGTGDQRQFF
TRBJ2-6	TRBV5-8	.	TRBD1	TGTGCCAGCAGCGACCGACAGGGTCGGAGGACTGGGGCCAACGTCCTGACTTTC	CASSDRQGRRTGANVLTF
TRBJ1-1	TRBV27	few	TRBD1	TGTGCCAGCAGTGGACAGGGTGGGACTGAAGCTTTCTTT	CASSGQGGTEAFF
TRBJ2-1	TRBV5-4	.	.	TGTGCCAGCAGCTTCGTCGACAGATCTCACAATGAGCAGTTCTTC	CASSFVDRSHNEQFF
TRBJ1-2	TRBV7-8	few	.	TGTGCCAGCAGCCCTGGACACGGCTACACCTTC	CASSPGHGYTF
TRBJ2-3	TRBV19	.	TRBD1	TGTGCCAGCTCCTCCGGGACAGGGGGCGGGGGCACAGATACGCAGTATTTT	CASSSGTGGGGTDTQYF
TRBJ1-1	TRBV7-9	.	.	TGTGCCAGCAGCTTAGTGAGGGGGTCGCCTGAAGCTTTCTTT	CASSLVRGSPEAFF
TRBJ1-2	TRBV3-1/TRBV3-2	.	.	TGTGCCAGCAGCCAAGATGTCCTAGCTAACTATGGCTACACCTTC	CASSQDVLANYGYTF
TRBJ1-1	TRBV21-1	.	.	TGTGCCAGCAGCAAAGTTGGAGGGGTGCGGAACACTGAAGCTTTCTTT	CASSKVGGVRNTEAFF
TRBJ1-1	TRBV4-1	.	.	TGCGCCAGCAGCCAAGATTTGTCAGCGCAGAACACTGAAGCTTTCTTT	CASSQDLSAQNTEAFF
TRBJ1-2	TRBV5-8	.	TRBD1	TGTGCCAGCAGCTTACAACAGGGGGGAAGCTATGGCTACACCTTC	CASSLQQGGSYGYTF
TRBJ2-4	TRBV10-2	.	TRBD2	TGCGCCAGCAGCGCTAGCGGCGGGAACATTCAGTACTTC	CASSASGGNIQYF
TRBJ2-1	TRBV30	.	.	TGTGCCTCAACCCGGGTTCCAACCTACAATGAGCAGTTCTTC	CASTRVPTYNEQFF
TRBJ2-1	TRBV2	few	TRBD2	TGTGCCAGCAGTGACGGAGGACTAGCGGGGTACAATGAGCAGTTCTTC	CASSDGGLAGYNEQFF
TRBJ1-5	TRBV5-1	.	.	TGCGCCAGCAGCTTGGTCCCGGGTAGCAATCAGCCCCAGCATTTT	CASSLVPGSNQPQHF
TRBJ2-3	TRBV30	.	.	TGTGCCTGGAGTGTTGAGGGCGCAGATACGCAGTATTTT	CAWSVEGADTQYF
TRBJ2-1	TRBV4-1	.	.	TGCGCCAGCAGCCAAGAGGCAGGACTAAGCTCGAGGGAGCAGTTCTTC	CASSQEAGLSSREQFF